The TCR beta chain under discussion was sequenced for a study of T-cell reconstitution after alpha-beta-depleted transplantation in children. General study findings and limits: Recipient T cells and thymic progenitors that survived were the source of the high TCRbeta diversity seen at day 60 in some patients. T-cell counts and diversity at one year post-transplant came mainly from newly produced T cells. Expanded graft clones, several hundred of them, were reportedly the source of alpha-beta T cells about two months after transplant.

The TCRbeta library incorporated unique molecular identifiers. TCRdb reprocessed the PCR reads with MiXCR, giving one entry per CDR3 protein. The sample shows under 150,000 distinct CDR3 sequences, 8% to 10% of them seen only once. As to this clonotype: Its antigen remains unknown.

This sequence originates from a girl under three years old who had a stem cell transplant for combined immunodeficiency, so the T cells may come from the graft donor. Sample: PBMCs, mostly from graft donor cells, taken 180 days after TCRalphabeta/CD19-depleted stem cell transplant.

This CDR3 reads CASSQDTWAGNTIYF. The CDR3 bases are TGCGCCAGCAGCCAAGATACCTGGGCGGGAAACACCATATATTTT. This chain links TRBV4-3 with TRBJ1-3; D is unclear. Looked up from germline, CDR1 is LGHNA and CDR2 is YSLEER. The ends were cut back, 0 bases at V and 4 bases at J, with 10 bases in the middle. The CDR3 is made up of 15 amino acids.